These 29 T cell receptor beta chains share one sample of origin, sequenced in a study of vaccination and CD4 T cells after COVID-19 (dated by TCRdb to between 2021 and 2022). The receptor library was made with PCR. TCRdb shows the sequencer as Illumina iSeq 100. TCRdb reprocessing: public reads trimmed at Q25 with fastp, clones called with MiXCR, in-frame beta chains kept. Each CDR3 protein gets just one entry, which takes the most common genes and DNA from the rows behind it. This sample lists 20,000 to 25,000 distinct CDR3 sequences; more than 45% were detected once. The top ten clones comprise over 0.75% of the sample. The starting material was CD4+ T cells from blood, obtained before SARS-CoV-2 vaccination. These receptors all stem from a human donor who had recovered from COVID-19.

This clonotype was seen only a few times. The V gene is TRBV24-1, the J gene TRBJ1-5, with D perhaps matching TRBD1 (5 bases). This CDR3 is 15 amino acids long. Germline lookup yields CDR1 KGHDR and CDR2 SFDVKD. Trimming stripped 2 bases from V and 3 bases from J, with 10 bases between. The CDR3 sequence is CATSDSGSDNQPQHF. CDR3 DNA: TGTGCCACCAGTGATTCAGGGTCGGACAATCAGCCCCAGCATTTT.

The V gene is TRBV6-1, the J gene TRBJ1-2, with D possibly being TRBD1 (5 bases). CDR1 MNHNS and CDR2 SASEGT come from the germline V gene. Trimming cost V 3 bases and J 4 bases, with 15 bases left between them. CDR3 length: 15 residues. In nucleotides, the CDR3 is TGTGCCAGCAGTGAGGGTGGGCAGGGTCCCTATGGCTACACCTTC. It translates to CASSEGGQGPYGYTF.

This clonotype was counted between two and nine times. This chain connects TRBV24-1 to TRBJ2-4; 8 positions agree with TRBD2. The CDR3 spans 13 residues. Unmatched junction bases numbered 4, after V lost 4 bases and J lost 9 bases. Germline V gene sequence: CDR1 KGHDR, CDR2 SFDVKD. CDR3 region: CATSESGGGIQYF. CDR3 coding DNA: TGTGCCACCAGTGAGTCGGGGGGGGGCATTCAGTACTTC.

There are a few counts of this clonotype. V is TRBV12-3 or TRBV12-4 and J is TRBJ1-1; D possibly corresponds to TRBD1 (5 bases). The CDR3 length is 15 residues. V gave up 3 bases and J gave up 1 base, with 12 bases separating them. The CDR3: CASSFSRQGNTEAFF. The DNA of the CDR3 is TGTGCCAGCAGTTTTAGCCGGCAGGGGAACACTGAAGCTTTCTTT.

This clonotype turned up a few times. The rearrangement links TRBV20-1 to TRBJ1-5, with D possibly TRBD1 on 5 matching bases. This CDR3 has 14 amino acids. The germline V and J ends were trimmed by 1 base and 0 bases, with 7 bases remaining between them. Germline V lookup: CDR1 DFQATT, CDR2 SNEGSKA (reference sequence). The CDR3 sequence is CSARGGNSNQPQHF. In DNA form, the CDR3 reads TGCAGTGCTAGAGGGGGGAATAGCAATCAGCCCCAGCATTTT.

The chain uses TRBV28 and TRBJ2-3; the D is unclear. The germline V gene encodes CDR1 MDHEN and CDR2 SYDVKM. The CDR3 has 15 amino acids. The ends were cut back, 2 bases at V and 3 bases at J, with 12 bases in the middle. The CDR3 DNA is TGTGCCAGCAGTTTAATAGTACAGTTAACAGATACGCAGTATTTT. Its protein is CASSLIVQLTDTQYF. The full variable domain, its missing parts supplied by reference TRBV28 and TRBJ2-3, is DVKVTQSSRYLVKRTGEKVFLECVQDMDHENMFWYRQDPGLGLRLIYFSYDVKMKEKGDIPEGYSVSREKKERFSLILESASTNQTSMYLCASSLIVQLTDTQYFGPGTRLTVL.

About this clonotype itself: Germline and junction disagree at one end, which may indicate a read error. The J gene is TRBJ2-4, the V gene TRBV20-1; weak D call: TRBD1 (5 bases). The CDR3 extends over 14 amino acids. Germline CDR1 DFQATT, CDR2 SNEGSKA (reference sequence). CDR3 amino acids: CGARVQGIKNIQYF. CDR3 DNA sequence: TGCGGTGCTAGGGTTCAGGGAATAAAAAACATTCAGTACTTC.

V and J are TRBV6-2 or TRBV6-3 and TRBJ2-5; tentatively, D is TRBD1 or TRBD2 (5 bases each). The CDR3 spans 13 residues. The V end was cut by 5 bases, the J end by 5 bases, with 12 bases between. Germline CDR1 is MNHEY and CDR2 is SVGEGT. DNA for the CDR3: TGTGCCAGCAGTGCGAGGGGTTTGGAGACCCAGTACTTC. Amino acid sequence: CASSARGLETQYF.

V usage is TRBV6-4 and J usage is TRBJ1-1; the match to TRBD1 covers 8 bases. V lost 2 bases and J lost 0; bases outside the gene matches: 8. There are 17 residues in the CDR3. Germline values: CDR1 MRHNA, CDR2 SNTAGT. Written as DNA, the CDR3 is TGTGCCAGCAGTGACACCGGGACAGGCTTCATGAACACTGAAGCTTTCTTT. Protein product: CASSDTGTGFMNTEAFF.

The chain has TRBV15 and TRBJ1-5; TRBD1 is a possible D gene (5 bases). The V gene lost 1 base and the J gene lost 5 bases, with 18 bases spanning the gap. The CDR3 spans 17 residues. The V gene's germline CDR1 is LNHNV and CDR2 YYDKDF (reference sequence). CDR3 in amino acids: CATSRVRQTEGHQPQHF. CDR3 nucleotide sequence: TGTGCCACCAGCAGAGTTCGGCAGACAGAGGGCCATCAGCCCCAGCATTTT.

This rearrangement joins TRBV20-1 to TRBJ2-4; TRBD2 aligns across 10 bases. Trimming removed 4 bases from V and 4 bases from J; junction bases left unmatched: 7. Germline V CDR1 and CDR2: DFQATT, SNEGSKA (reference sequence). This CDR3 is built from 15 residues. DNA of the CDR3: TGCAGTGCTAACGGACTAGCGGCGAGAAAAAACATTCAGTACTTC. Protein product: CSANGLAARKNIQYF.

This rearrangement joins TRBV7-9 to TRBJ2-6; D might be TRBD2 (5 bases). Trimming pared 3 bases from V and 4 bases from J, leaving 7 bases between. Per the germline V gene, CDR1 is SEHNR and CDR2 is FQNEAQ (reference sequence). This CDR3 has 14 residues. The CDR3 sequence is CASSFGRGANVLTF. The CDR3 DNA is TGTGCCAGCAGCTTTGGGAGAGGGGCCAACGTCCTGACTTTC. Combining the CDR3 with reference TRBV7-9 and TRBJ2-6 gives the whole variable domain DTGVSQNPRHKITKRGQNVTFRCDPISEHNRLYWYRQTLGQGPEFLTYFQNEAQLEKSRLLSDRFSAERPKGSFSTLEIQRTEQGDSAMYLCASSFGRGANVLTFGAGSRLTVL.

The V call is TRBV20-1, the J call TRBJ2-3, with 7 bases that match TRBD2. The germline CDR1 and CDR2 sequences are DFQATT and SNEGSKA (reference sequence). With 5 bases clipped from V and 3 bases from J, the junction kept 5 bases outside the gene matches. The CDR3 runs to 13 residues. The CDR3 spells CSAGGGVTDTQYF. CDR3 DNA: TGCAGTGCTGGCGGGGGAGTTACAGATACGCAGTATTTT.

This chain connects TRBV2 to TRBJ2-2; D is unresolved. Germline CDR1 SNHLY, CDR2 FYNNEI. V dropped 6 bases and J dropped 2 bases, with 10 bases sitting between them. The CDR3 has 14 amino acids. The CDR3 sequence: CASSLSQNTGELFF. The CDR3 nucleotides are TGTGCCAGCAGCCTTAGCCAAAACACCGGGGAGCTGTTTTTT.

This clonotype was seen just once. The chain links TRBV10-3 to TRBJ2-3; D gene uncertain. The CDR3 sequence is 12 residues long. Germline CDR1 reads ENHRY; CDR2 reads SYGVKD. Trimming stripped 4 bases from V and 2 bases from J, with 4 bases between. This CDR3 reads CAISGDTDTQYF. CDR3 coding DNA: TGTGCCATCAGTGGAGACACAGATACGCAGTATTTT.

This clonotype was seen a few times. The CDR3 here is CSASGLAGGTGELFF. CDR3 nucleotide sequence: TGCAGTGCTAGCGGACTAGCGGGAGGCACCGGGGAGCTGTTTTTT. The rearrangement uses TRBV20-1 and TRBJ2-2, with 14 bases lining up with TRBD2. CDR3 length: 15 amino acids. The V gene's germline CDR1 is DFQATT and CDR2 SNEGSKA (reference sequence). The ends lost 3 bases at V and 4 bases at J; junction bases unmatched: 1.

This clonotype was picked up a small number of times. This chain links TRBV6-2 or TRBV6-3 with TRBJ1-1, with D unclear. In germline, CDR1 is MNHEY, CDR2 SVGEGT. Trimming stripped 2 bases from V and 8 bases from J, with 12 bases between. CDR3 length: 13 residues. CDR3 in amino acids: CASSYLDRAEAFF. CDR3 bases: TGTGCCAGCAGTTACCTGGACCGGGCGGAAGCTTTCTTT.

The V gene is TRBV2, the J gene TRBJ1-4; D perhaps matches TRBD1 (5 bases). The CDR3 is 14 residues long. In germline, CDR1 is SNHLY, CDR2 FYNNEI. The ends were cut back, 6 bases at V and 8 bases at J, with 16 bases in the middle. The DNA of the CDR3 is TGTGCCAGCAGCCAAGGACAAGTCAACGAAAAACTGTTTTTT. Its protein is CASSQGQVNEKLFF.

The V and J genes are TRBV7-9 and TRBJ1-6; no definite D call. Germline loops: CDR1 SEHNR, CDR2 FQNEAQ (reference sequence). V was cut by 3 bases and J by 8 bases, with 14 bases left in between. The CDR3 runs to 15 residues. The CDR3 protein is CASSLARVRDSPLHF. The CDR3 coding sequence is TGTGCCAGCAGCTTGGCCCGGGTGAGGGATTCACCCCTCCACTTT.

This chain uses TRBV11-2 with TRBJ1-6; TRBD1 matches 9 bases. V dropped 4 bases and J dropped 9; count of bases not matched to a gene: 7. This CDR3 is built from 15 residues. Germline V CDR1 and CDR2: SGHAT, FQNNGV. CDR3 bases: TGTGCCAGCAGCTATTCGGGACAGGGTAGTTCACCCCTCCACTTT. Translated, it gives CASSYSGQGSSPLHF.

The gene calls are TRBV20-1 and TRBJ1-3; D remains unclear. CDR3 length equals 11 residues. Trimming shortened V by 3 bases and J by 8 bases, and 8 bases separated the two germline ends. Germline V gives CDR1 DFQATT, CDR2 SNEGSKA (reference sequence). The CDR3 loop is CSARKVDTIYF. In DNA form, the CDR3 reads TGCAGTGCTAGGAAGGTGGACACCATATATTTT.

There are a few counts of this clonotype. The gene calls are TRBV7-2 and TRBJ2-5, with 8 positions matching TRBD1. Trimming took 5 bases from V and 5 from J; bases not matched to a gene: 10. CDR1 is SGHTA, CDR2 FQGNSA, per germline. CDR3 length equals 15 residues. The CDR3 is CASSPYPGGAETQYF. The CDR3 DNA follows: TGTGCCAGCAGCCCTTACCCAGGGGGCGCCGAGACCCAGTACTTC.

V usage is TRBV7-9 and J usage is TRBJ2-2, with TRBD1 matching over 7 bases. The CDR3 consists of 15 residues. Germline V gives CDR1 SEHNR, CDR2 FQNEAQ (reference sequence). V lost 5 bases, J lost 1 base, and 4 bases stayed unmatched. CDR3 sequence: CASSTGQVNTGELFF. The CDR3 DNA sequence: TGTGCCAGCAGCACCGGACAGGTGAACACCGGGGAGCTGTTTTTT.

The gene calls are TRBV12-3 or TRBV12-4 and TRBJ2-5, with D tentatively TRBD1 (6 bases). Trimming removed 6 bases from V and 5 bases from J, with 16 bases in between. The CDR3 is 14 residues long. The CDR3 nucleotides read TGTGCCAGCAGCCCCTGGGGGCGAAGGGAGACCCAGTACTTC. Translated, it gives CASSPWGRRETQYF.

J is TRBJ2-7 and V is TRBV7-9; D uncertain. CDR1 is SEHNR and CDR2 is FQNEAQ in the germline V gene (reference sequence). The CDR3 consists of 16 residues. V lost 5 bases and J 0 bases, leaving 17 bases between the germline ends. CDR3 sequence (DNA): TGTGCCAGCAGCCCGCTTTTGAGATCGGACTCCTACGAGCAGTACTTC. It encodes CASSPLLRSDSYEQYF.

This clonotype was seen only a few times. The chain employs TRBV6-1 and TRBJ2-5; 7 bases line up with TRBD2. Germline V gives CDR1 MNHNS, CDR2 SASEGT. The CDR3 is 13 amino acids. The junction had 7 bases not matched to a gene; V was cut back by 6 bases and J by 6 bases. CDR3 residues: CASRQTSAQTQYF. CDR3 nucleotide sequence: TGTGCCAGCAGGCAAACTAGCGCGCAGACCCAGTACTTC.

Only a few counts were recorded for this clonotype. The chain uses TRBV11-3 and TRBJ2-7; D is undetermined. Germline V lookup: CDR1 SGHNT, CDR2 YENEEA. CDR3 size: 16 residues. With 5 bases removed from V and 7 bases from J, the gap between germline ends came to 24 bases. The CDR3: CASSPEVGSPPREQYF. The CDR3 coding sequence is TGTGCCAGCAGCCCAGAGGTCGGGTCTCCTCCCCGGGAGCAGTACTTC.

The chain is built from TRBV6-2 or TRBV6-3 and TRBJ2-1; the match to TRBD2 covers 14 bases. The CDR3 totals 18 residues. Germline V lookup: CDR1 MNHEY, CDR2 SVGEGT. The ends lost 6 bases at V and 0 bases at J; junction bases unmatched: 7. CDR3 region: CASSHPGTSGSSYNEQFF. CDR3 in DNA: TGTGCCAGCAGCCACCCCGGGACTAGCGGGAGCTCCTACAATGAGCAGTTCTTC.

This clonotype was seen a few times. This chain connects TRBV7-3 to TRBJ2-5; D not certain. Germline CDR1 and CDR2: SGHTA and FQGTGA. The CDR3 loop spans 13 amino acids. Trimming cost V 5 bases and J 0 bases, with 7 bases left between them. The CDR3 is CASSTEYQETQYF. The CDR3 DNA is TGTGCCAGCAGCACCGAATACCAAGAGACCCAGTACTTC.